This T cell receptor beta chain emerged from a study of CD8 T cells in ankylosing spondylitis. Trimming removed 0 bases from V and 7 bases from J, with 15 bases in between. Germline CDR1 MNHEY, CDR2 SVGAGI. The CDR3 totals 15 residues. Study results and caveats: Within matched ankylosing spondylitis synovial fluid, disease-linked clones were reportedly significantly enriched. Apparently characteristic of ankylosing spondylitis blood was a TCR beta motif (about eight highly homologous variants).

In this sample, this clonotype turned up many times. Antigen unknown. One entry per CDR3 protein results from TCRdb running MiXCR on the 5' RACE reads. The sample consists of some 840,000 distinct CDR3 sequences, 10% to 15% of them appearing once. The clonotype was recovered from a male donor with ankylosing spondylitis. The chain uses TRBV6-5 and TRBJ1-1; D may be TRBD1 (5 bases). Sequencing was done on a sample of blood, either unsorted or a sorted T cell fraction (not recorded which). CDR3 coding DNA: TGTGCCAGCAGTTACTCGTTAACAGGCGGTTTTGAAGCTTTCTTT. Residues: CASSYSLTGGFEAFF.